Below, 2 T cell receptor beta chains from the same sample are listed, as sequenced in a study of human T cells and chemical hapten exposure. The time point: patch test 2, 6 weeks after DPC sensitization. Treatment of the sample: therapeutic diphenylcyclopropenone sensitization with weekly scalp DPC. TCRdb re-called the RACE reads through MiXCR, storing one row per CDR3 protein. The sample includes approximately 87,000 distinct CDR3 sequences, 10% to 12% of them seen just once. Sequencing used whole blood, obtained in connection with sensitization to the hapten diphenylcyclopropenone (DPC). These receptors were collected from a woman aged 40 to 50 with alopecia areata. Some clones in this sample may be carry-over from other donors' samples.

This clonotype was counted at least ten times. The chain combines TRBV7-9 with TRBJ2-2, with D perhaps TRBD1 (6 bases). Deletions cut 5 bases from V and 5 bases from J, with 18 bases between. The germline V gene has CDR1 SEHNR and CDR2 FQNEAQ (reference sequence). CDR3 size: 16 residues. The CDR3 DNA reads TGTGCCAGCAGCCCTTCGTGGGACACGCTTACCGGGGAGCTGTTTTTT. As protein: CASSPSWDTLTGELFF.

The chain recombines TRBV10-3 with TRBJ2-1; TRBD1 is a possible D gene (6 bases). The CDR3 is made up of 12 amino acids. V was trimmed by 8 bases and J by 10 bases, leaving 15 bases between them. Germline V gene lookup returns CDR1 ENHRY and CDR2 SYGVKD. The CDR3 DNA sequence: TGTGCCATCGAGGCTATGAGGGGGGAGCAGTTCTTC. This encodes CAIEAMRGEQFF.